This entry lists 27 T cell receptor beta chains sequenced from one sample in a study of T cell repertoires in cytomegalovirus infection. For these receptors, no antigen is known. TCRdb ran MiXCR on the reads and lists one entry per CDR3 protein. The table lists approximately 730,000 distinct CDR3 sequences, almost 30% of them singletons. Sequenced material: cultured CD8+ T cells from PBMCs, taken from culture after CMV antigen stimulation. These receptors all stem from a human donor in good health (CMV status not recorded). Some clones in this sample may be carry-over from other donors' samples.

This clonotype was observed a handful of times. The V call is TRBV25-1, the J call TRBJ1-6; D possibly corresponds to TRBD1 (5 bases). Germline assignment: CDR1 MGHDK and CDR2 SYGVNS. The CDR3 length is 19 residues. Between the trimmed V and J ends, which lost 3 bases and 1 base, there was a span of 19 bases. The chain's CDR3 is CASSEFGRDGRSYNSPLHF. The DNA for the CDR3 is TGTGCCAGCAGTGAGTTTGGGCGGGACGGCAGGTCCTATAATTCACCCCTCCACTTT.

This clonotype showed up just a few times. The chain joins TRBV4-1 to TRBJ1-1; 8 bases are a match to TRBD1. This CDR3 contains 16 residues. V was clipped by 4 bases and J by 0 bases; unmatched bases: 7. Looked up from germline, CDR1 is MGHRA and CDR2 is YSYEKL. The CDR3 reads CASSLGQGSMNTEAFF. The DNA of the CDR3 is TGCGCCAGCAGCCTAGGACAGGGTAGCATGAACACTGAAGCTTTCTTT.

The chain couples TRBV6-5 to TRBJ2-3, with TRBD2 matching 10 bases. CDR1 is MNHEY and CDR2 is SVGAGI in the germline V gene. V was clipped by 5 bases and J by 3 bases; unmatched bases: 8. The length of the CDR3 is 16 residues. CDR3 sequence reads: CASSEKSGGATDTQYF. The CDR3 DNA is TGTGCCAGCAGTGAGAAGAGCGGGGGGGCAACAGATACGCAGTATTTT.

This sequence joins TRBV12-3 or TRBV12-4 and TRBJ1-5; D gene ambiguous. Deletions cut 3 bases from V and 2 bases from J, with 11 bases between. The CDR3 has 15 amino acids. The CDR3 region is CASSLGTVRNQPQHF. The CDR3 DNA reads TGTGCCAGCAGTTTGGGCACAGTGCGCAATCAGCCCCAGCATTTT.

V gene TRBV5-4 combines with J gene TRBJ2-3; 7 bases are shared with TRBD2. Trimming at V came to 2 bases and at J to 5 bases, leaving 14 bases not matched to a gene. Germline CDR1 is SGHNT and CDR2 is YYREEE (reference sequence). The CDR3 runs to 17 residues. CDR3 residues: CASSLGSGEPRGDTQYF. The CDR3 nucleotides read TGTGCCAGCAGCTTAGGAAGCGGGGAGCCTAGGGGAGATACGCAGTATTTT.

The sample holds a few counts of this clonotype. This chain links TRBV6-2 or TRBV6-3 with TRBJ2-2; a possible D gene is TRBD2 (6 bases). The germline gives CDR1 MNHEY, CDR2 SVGEGT. With 6 bases removed from V and 5 bases from J, the gap between germline ends came to 16 bases. The CDR3 covers 15 residues. The CDR3 sequence: CASSPTAGKTGELFF. CDR3 DNA sequence: TGTGCCAGCAGCCCCACGGCGGGAAAAACCGGGGAGCTGTTTTTT.

The V and J genes are TRBV7-9 and TRBJ1-5; 9 positions match TRBD1. The CDR3 spans 15 residues. CDR1 and CDR2 (germline): SEHNR, FQNEAQ (reference sequence). V shed 5 bases and J 4 bases; nucleotides not matched to a gene: 6. The CDR3 sequence is CASSADRGENQPQHF. For the CDR3, the DNA is TGTGCCAGCAGCGCGGACAGGGGAGAGAATCAGCCCCAGCATTTT.

The chain couples TRBV20-1 to TRBJ2-1, with 13 bases lining up with TRBD2. CDR1 is DFQATT and CDR2 is SNEGSKA in the germline V gene (reference sequence). V was pared by 5 bases and J by 9 bases, with 7 bases of the junction left unmatched. This CDR3 has 14 residues. This chain's CDR3 is CSARGLAGWVEQFF. Here the CDR3 DNA reads TGCAGTGCTCGGGGACTAGCGGGGTGGGTTGAGCAGTTCTTC.

The chain links TRBV20-1 to TRBJ2-7, with D perhaps TRBD1 (6 bases). The CDR3 is made up of 13 amino acids. The V gene lost 6 bases and the J gene lost 0 bases, with 12 bases spanning the gap. Germline V gene lookup returns CDR1 DFQATT and CDR2 SNEGSKA (reference sequence). The CDR3 sequence is CSAGTLNSYEQYF. DNA for the CDR3: TGCAGTGCGGGGACATTAAACTCCTACGAGCAGTACTTC.

Many counts were recorded for this clonotype. This chain links TRBV7-3 with TRBJ2-3, with 14 bases that match TRBD2. Germline V lookup: CDR1 SGHTA, CDR2 FQGTGA. V shed 5 bases and J 3 bases; nucleotides not matched to a gene: 10. This CDR3 has 18 amino acids. CDR3 DNA: TGTGCCAGCAGCCCCGGACTAGCGGGGGGAGTAGAAACAGATACGCAGTATTTT. It is translated as CASSPGLAGGVETDTQYF.

This clonotype was counted between two and nine times. This sequence joins TRBV2 and TRBJ2-7; 11 bases line up with TRBD2. Germline V lookup: CDR1 SNHLY, CDR2 FYNNEI. CDR3 length equals 15 residues. Trimming at V came to 8 bases and at J to 2 bases, leaving 8 bases not matched to a gene. The CDR3 sequence is CASPPGTSGAYEQYV. CDR3 bases: TGTGCCAGCCCCCCGGGGACTAGCGGCGCCTACGAGCAGTACGTC.

This clonotype was counted between two and nine times. The rearrangement uses TRBV7-4 and TRBJ2-1, with 10 bases identical to TRBD1. Germline-derived CDR1 and CDR2 are SGHVT and SQSDAQ. J gave up 7 bases and V 5 bases, and 14 bases lay outside the gene matches. This CDR3 comprises 17 residues. CDR3 region: CASSPKVWDRGENEQFF. The CDR3, as DNA: TGTGCCAGCAGCCCAAAAGTGTGGGACAGGGGTGAGAATGAGCAGTTCTTC. Full variable domain (outside the CDR3, taken from reference TRBV7-4 and TRBJ2-1): GAGVSQSPRYKVAKRGRDVALRCDSISGHVTLYWYRQTLGQGSEVLTYSQSDAQRDKSGRPSGRFSAERPERSVSTLKIQRTEQGDSAVYLCASSPKVWDRGENEQFFGPGTRLTVL.

The chain joins TRBV6-2 or TRBV6-3 to TRBJ2-5, with 9 bases fitting TRBD2. There are 14 residues in the CDR3. Germline V gives CDR1 MNHEY, CDR2 SVGEGT. Trimming cost V 3 bases and J 2 bases; bases outside gene matches: 1. The CDR3: CASSYLAGQETQYF. CDR3 DNA sequence: TGTGCCAGCAGTTATCTAGCGGGGCAAGAGACCCAGTACTTC.

This clonotype was seen repeatedly, ten times or more. The genes are TRBV6-2 or TRBV6-3 and TRBJ2-3; D is unclear. Germline CDR1 is MNHEY and CDR2 is SVGEGT. The CDR3 has 11 residues. V lost 7 bases and J 6 bases, leaving 8 bases between the germline ends. The DNA of the CDR3 is TGTGCCAGCACCTCCCAGGATACGCAGTATTTT. Translation gives CASTSQDTQYF.

This chain links TRBV6-1 with TRBJ2-5, with D perhaps TRBD2 (7 bases). CDR1 is MNHNS, CDR2 SASEGT, per germline. Trimming removed 11 bases at V and 5 bases at J, with 15 bases between. The CDR3 runs to 12 residues. CDR3 sequence: CALGGPGETQYF. In nucleotides, the CDR3 is TGTGCCTTGGGGGGGCCGGGGGAGACCCAGTACTTC.

Concerning this clonotype itself: Germline and junction disagree at one end, which may indicate a read error. The chain employs TRBV29-1 and TRBJ2-1; the D gene is possibly TRBD2 (6 bases). There are 16 residues in the CDR3. Germline values: CDR1 SQVTM, CDR2 ANQGSEA. Here the CDR3 reads CSVEGTDYSSYNEQFF. CDR3 bases: TGCAGCGTGGAAGGGACTGACTATAGCTCCTACAATGAGCAGTTCTTC.

This clonotype was recorded many times. The chain joins TRBV7-2 to TRBJ2-5, with a tentative D call TRBD1 (5 bases). The germline CDR1 and CDR2 sequences are SGHTA and FQGNSA. The V end was cut by 7 bases, the J end by 2 bases, with 17 bases between. The CDR3 is made up of 15 amino acids. The CDR3 protein is CASTDTSGKQETQYF. The CDR3 DNA sequence: TGTGCCAGCACCGATACGTCAGGGAAACAAGAGACCCAGTACTTC. The variable domain in full, with the rest retrieved from reference TRBV7-2 and TRBJ2-5, is GAGVSQSPSNKVTEKGKDVELRCDPISGHTALYWYRQSLGQGLEFLIYFQGNSAPDKSGLPSDRFSAERTGGSVSTLTIQRTQQEDSAVYLCASTDTSGKQETQYFGPGTRLLVL.

This clonotype was detected ten times or more. The rearrangement links TRBV7-8 to TRBJ1-6; tentative D call: TRBD1 (5 bases). The CDR3 is made up of 14 amino acids. CDR1 and CDR2 (germline): SGHVS, FQNEAQ. V dropped 4 bases and J dropped 8 bases, with 12 bases sitting between them. The CDR3 here is CASSSSGKYSPLHF. The DNA of the CDR3 is TGTGCCAGCAGCTCTTCAGGGAAGTATTCACCCCTCCACTTT.

This clonotype was counted at least ten times. The chain has TRBV7-2 and TRBJ1-6, with TRBD1 matching over 9 bases. Trimming at V came to 4 bases and at J to 10 bases, leaving 11 bases not matched to a gene. Germline V CDR1 and CDR2: SGHTA, FQGNSA. The CDR3 is made up of 16 amino acids. The CDR3 DNA sequence: TGTGCCAGCAGCTCGACTCCGGGACAGGGAAAATCACCCCTCCACTTT. As protein: CASSSTPGQGKSPLHF.

As to this clonotype: An end of the junction does not agree with germline; a read error may underlie this. V and J are TRBV6-4 and TRBJ2-1; tentatively, D is TRBD2 (5 bases). Germline lookup yields CDR1 MRHNA and CDR2 SNTAGT. The CDR3 is 12 residues long. CDR3 protein: CATSPGNNEQFF. CDR3 DNA sequence: TGTGCCACCAGTCCGGGAAACAATGAGCAGTTCTTC.

This clonotype was detected a few times. J is TRBJ2-1 and V is TRBV7-9, with a possible D match to TRBD1 (9 bases). From germline, CDR1 is SEHNR and CDR2 FQNEAQ (reference sequence). This CDR3 has 20 amino acids. V lost 5 bases and J lost 4, with 30 bases in between. The DNA of the CDR3 is TGTGCCAGCAGCCCCGGGAGGGCACAAAGGGGACAGGGAAGATACAATGAGCAGTTCTTC. Translated, it gives CASSPGRAQRGQGRYNEQFF.

This chain links TRBV28 with TRBJ1-2; TRBD1 is a possible D gene (5 bases). The CDR3 is 13 residues long. The V end lost 6 bases, the J end lost 5 bases, and 13 bases lay between the germline ends. The V gene's germline CDR1 is MDHEN and CDR2 SYDVKM. CDR3 loop: CASSRDRAYGYTF. The DNA of the CDR3 is TGTGCCAGCAGCCGCGACAGAGCTTATGGCTACACCTTC.

V is TRBV29-1 and J is TRBJ1-2; D is unresolved. Germline V gene data show CDR1 as SQVTM and CDR2 as ANQGSEA. This CDR3 spans 12 amino acids. V lost 4 bases and J lost 7, with 13 bases in between. The DNA of the CDR3 is TGCAGCGTTGGGGTGGATACAGTTGGCTACACCTTC. This translates into CSVGVDTVGYTF.

The CDR3 coding sequence is TGTGCCAGCAGTTTAGCCAGACAGGGGATTTATAATTCACCCCTCCACTTT. It is translated as CASSLARQGIYNSPLHF. The chain recombines TRBV27 with TRBJ1-6; 8 bases are shared with TRBD1. CDR1 and CDR2 (germline): MNHEY, SMNVEV (reference sequence). V trimming: 2 bases; J trimming: 4 bases; junction bases outside the gene matches: 7. This CDR3 has 17 amino acids.

This chain joins TRBV6-1 and TRBJ2-3; D assignment may be TRBD1 or TRBD2 (6 bases each). This CDR3 has 19 amino acids. Deletions cut 0 bases from V and 6 bases from J, with 25 bases between. The V gene's germline CDR1 is MNHNS and CDR2 SASEGT. The DNA of the CDR3 is TGTGCCAGCAGTGAAGCGCGGGGACCCGGAGGGGGGATTTTGGATACGCAGTATTTT. Its translation is CASSEARGPGGGILDTQYF.

This chain uses TRBV28 with TRBJ1-6; D unclear. V lost 5 bases to trimming and J lost 0 bases, with 11 bases between them. The germline V gene encodes CDR1 MDHEN and CDR2 SYDVKM. The CDR3 covers 16 residues. In DNA form, the CDR3 reads TGTGCCAGCAGTCTTCGAGGGTTCTCCTATAATTCACCCCTCCACTTT. It translates to CASSLRGFSYNSPLHF.

There are a few counts of this clonotype. V is TRBV11-3 and J is TRBJ2-7; no definite D call. The germline CDR1 and CDR2 sequences are SGHNT and YENEEA. The CDR3 totals 8 residues. The CDR3 sequence: CASSLSPV. The CDR3 bases are TGTGCCAGCAGCTTAAGCCCGGTC.